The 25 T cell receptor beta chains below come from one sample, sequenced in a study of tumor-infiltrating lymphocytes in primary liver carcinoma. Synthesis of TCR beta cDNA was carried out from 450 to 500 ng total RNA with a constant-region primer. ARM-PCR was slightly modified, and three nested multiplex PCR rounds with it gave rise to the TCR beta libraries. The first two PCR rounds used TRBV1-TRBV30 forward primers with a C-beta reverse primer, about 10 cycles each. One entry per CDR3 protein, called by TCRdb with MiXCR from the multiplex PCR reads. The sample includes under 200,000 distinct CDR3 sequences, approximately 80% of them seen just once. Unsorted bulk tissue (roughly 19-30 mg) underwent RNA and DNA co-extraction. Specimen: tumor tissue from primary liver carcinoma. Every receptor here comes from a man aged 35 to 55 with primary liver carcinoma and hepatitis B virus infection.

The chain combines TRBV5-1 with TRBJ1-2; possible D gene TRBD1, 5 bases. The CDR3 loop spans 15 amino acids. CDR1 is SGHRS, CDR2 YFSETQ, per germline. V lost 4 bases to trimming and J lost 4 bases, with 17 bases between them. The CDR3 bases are TGCGCCAGCAGCCCTATGTCAGGGAGGGGCTATGGCTACACCTTC. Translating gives CASSPMSGRGYGYTF.

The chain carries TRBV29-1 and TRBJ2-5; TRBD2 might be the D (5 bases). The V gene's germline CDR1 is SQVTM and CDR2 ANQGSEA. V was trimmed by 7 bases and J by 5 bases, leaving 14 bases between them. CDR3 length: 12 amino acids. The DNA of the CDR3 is TGCAGCGATGACATAGCGCGGGAGACCCAGTACTTC. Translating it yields CSDDIARETQYF.

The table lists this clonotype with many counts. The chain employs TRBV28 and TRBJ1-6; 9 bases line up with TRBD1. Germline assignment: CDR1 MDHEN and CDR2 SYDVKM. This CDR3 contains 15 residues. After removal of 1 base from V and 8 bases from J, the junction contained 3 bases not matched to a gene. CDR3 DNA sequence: TGTGCCAGCAGTTTATTCGGGACAGGGTATTCACCCCTCCACTTT. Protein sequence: CASSLFGTGYSPLHF.

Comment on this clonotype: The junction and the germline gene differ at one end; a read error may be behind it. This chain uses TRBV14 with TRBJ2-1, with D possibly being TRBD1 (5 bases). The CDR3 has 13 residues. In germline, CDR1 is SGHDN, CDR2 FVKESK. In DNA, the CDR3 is TGTCCCAGCAGCCAAGATCGGGTCAGGGAACAGTTCTTC. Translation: CPSSQDRVREQFF.

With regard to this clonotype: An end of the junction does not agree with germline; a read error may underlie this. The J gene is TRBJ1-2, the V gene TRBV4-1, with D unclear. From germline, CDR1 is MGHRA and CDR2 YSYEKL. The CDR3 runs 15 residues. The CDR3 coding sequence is TGCGCCAGCAGTCAAAATACTTCTGCGCCGGGTGGCTATACCTTC. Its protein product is CASSQNTSAPGGYTF.

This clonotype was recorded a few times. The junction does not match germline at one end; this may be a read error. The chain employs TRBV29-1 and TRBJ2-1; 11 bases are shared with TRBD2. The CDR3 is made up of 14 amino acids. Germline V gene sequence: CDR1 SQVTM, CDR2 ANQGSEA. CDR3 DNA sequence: TGCAGCGTTGGGACTAGCGGGTCCTATAATGAGCAGTCCTTC. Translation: CSVGTSGSYNEQSF.

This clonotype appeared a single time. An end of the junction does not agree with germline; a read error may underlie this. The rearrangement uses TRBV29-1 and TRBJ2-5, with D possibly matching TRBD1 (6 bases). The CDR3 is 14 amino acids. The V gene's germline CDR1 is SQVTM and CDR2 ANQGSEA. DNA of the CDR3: TGCACCTTTAGGACAGCATCGTTTCGAGAGATCCAGTACTTC. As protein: CTFRTASFREIQYF.

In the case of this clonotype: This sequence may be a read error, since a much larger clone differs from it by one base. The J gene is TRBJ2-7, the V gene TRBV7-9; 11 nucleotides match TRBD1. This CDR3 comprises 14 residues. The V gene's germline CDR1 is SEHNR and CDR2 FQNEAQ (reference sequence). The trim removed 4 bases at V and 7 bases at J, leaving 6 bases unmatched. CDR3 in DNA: TGTGCCAGCAGCTCGGACAGGGGGCCTCGGGAGCAGTACTTC. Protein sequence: CASSSDRGPREQYF.

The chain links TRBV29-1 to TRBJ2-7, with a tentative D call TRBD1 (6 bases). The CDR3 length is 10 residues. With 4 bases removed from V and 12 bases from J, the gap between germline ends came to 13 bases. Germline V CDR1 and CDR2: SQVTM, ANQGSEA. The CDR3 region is CSVGTDEWYF. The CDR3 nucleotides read TGCAGCGTTGGGACAGACGAGTGGTACTTC.

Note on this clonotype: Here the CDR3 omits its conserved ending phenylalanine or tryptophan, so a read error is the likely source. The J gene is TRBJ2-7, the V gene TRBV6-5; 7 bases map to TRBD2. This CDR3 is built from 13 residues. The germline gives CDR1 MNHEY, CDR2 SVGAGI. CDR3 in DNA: TGTACCAGTATCGGACTAGTTGGGGGCGAGCAGTACTCC. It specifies CTSIGLVGGEQYS.

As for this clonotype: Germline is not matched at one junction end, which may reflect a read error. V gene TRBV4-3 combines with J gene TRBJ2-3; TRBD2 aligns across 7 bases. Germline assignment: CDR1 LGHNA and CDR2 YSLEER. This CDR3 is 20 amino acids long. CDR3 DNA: TGTGCCAAGAGCCAAGATCTTCCCTCCGGGACTACCGGGAGAGCAGATACGCAGTATTTT. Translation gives CAKSQDLPSGTTGRADTQYF.

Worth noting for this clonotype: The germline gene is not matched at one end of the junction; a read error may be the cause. CDR3 protein: CASTQGRLETGGWEQYF. The CDR3 region has the DNA TGTGCCAGCACCCAAGGGAGGCTCGAGACAGGGGGCTGGGAGCAGTACTTC. The genes are TRBV4-2 and TRBJ2-7; TRBD1 agrees at 10 bases. The germline gives CDR1 LGHNA, CDR2 YNFKEQ. The CDR3 totals 17 residues.

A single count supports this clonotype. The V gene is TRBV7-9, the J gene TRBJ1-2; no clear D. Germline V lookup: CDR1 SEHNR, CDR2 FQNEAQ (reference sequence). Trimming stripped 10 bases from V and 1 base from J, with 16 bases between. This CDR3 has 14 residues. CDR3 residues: CAITLNWGNYGYTF. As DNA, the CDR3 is TGTGCCATCACCCTCAACTGGGGTAACTATGGCTACACCTTC.

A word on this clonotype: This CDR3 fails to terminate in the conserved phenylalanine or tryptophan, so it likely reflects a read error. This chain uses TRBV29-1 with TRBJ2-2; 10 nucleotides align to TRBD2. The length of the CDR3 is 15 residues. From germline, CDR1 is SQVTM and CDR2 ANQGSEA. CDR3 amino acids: CRIGTSAANTGELFI. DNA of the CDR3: TGCCGCATTGGGACTAGCGCGGCGAACACCGGGGAGCTGTTTATT.

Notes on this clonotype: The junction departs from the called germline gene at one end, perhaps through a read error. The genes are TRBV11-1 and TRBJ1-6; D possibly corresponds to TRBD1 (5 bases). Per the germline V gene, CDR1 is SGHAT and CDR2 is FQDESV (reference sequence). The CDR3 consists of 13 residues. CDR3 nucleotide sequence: TGTGCCAGGAGCCGGACACTGGTTTCGCACCTCGACTTT. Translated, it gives CARSRTLVSHLDF.

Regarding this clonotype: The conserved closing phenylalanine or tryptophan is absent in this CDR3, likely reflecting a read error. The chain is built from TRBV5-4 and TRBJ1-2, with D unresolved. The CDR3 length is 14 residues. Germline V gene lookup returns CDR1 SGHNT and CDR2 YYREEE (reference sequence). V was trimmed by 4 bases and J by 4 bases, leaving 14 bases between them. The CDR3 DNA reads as TGTGCCAGCAGCGGAGCAAGGGATACCTATGGCTACACCGTC. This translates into CASSGARDTYGYTV.

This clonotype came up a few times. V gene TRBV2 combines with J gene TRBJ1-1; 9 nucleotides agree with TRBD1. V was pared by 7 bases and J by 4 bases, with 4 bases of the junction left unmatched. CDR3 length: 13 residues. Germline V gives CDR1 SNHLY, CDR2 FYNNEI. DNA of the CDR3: TGTGCCAGCAAGGGACAGGGTGGCACTGAAGCTTTCTTT. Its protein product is CASKGQGGTEAFF. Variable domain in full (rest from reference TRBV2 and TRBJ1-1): EPEVTQTPSHQVTQMGQEVILRCVPISNHLYFYWYRQILGQKVEFLVSFYNNEISEKSEIFDDQFSVERPDGSNFTLKIRSTKLEDSAMYFCASKGQGGTEAFFGQGTRLTVV.

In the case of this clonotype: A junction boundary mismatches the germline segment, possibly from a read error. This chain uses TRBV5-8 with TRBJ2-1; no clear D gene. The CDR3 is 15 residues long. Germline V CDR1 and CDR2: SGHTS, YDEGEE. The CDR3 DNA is TGTGCCACCAGCCCCTCAGTAATGGTAGGCTATGAGCAGTTCTTC. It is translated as CATSPSVMVGYEQFF.

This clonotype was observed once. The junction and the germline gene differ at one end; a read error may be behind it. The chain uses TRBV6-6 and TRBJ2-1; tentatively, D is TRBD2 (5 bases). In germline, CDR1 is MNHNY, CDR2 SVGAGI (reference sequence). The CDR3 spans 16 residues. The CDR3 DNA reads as TGTGCCAGCAGTTCCTACGTGAGGGCGTCCTACAACGAGCAGTTCTTC. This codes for CASSSYVRASYNEQFF.

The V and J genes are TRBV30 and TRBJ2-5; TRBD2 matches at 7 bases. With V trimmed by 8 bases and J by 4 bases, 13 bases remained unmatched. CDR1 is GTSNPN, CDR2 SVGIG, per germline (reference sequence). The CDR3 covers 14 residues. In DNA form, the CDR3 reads TGTGCCCGGACCAAGCTAGCGGCTGGAGAGACCCAGTACTTC. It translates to CARTKLAAGETQYF.

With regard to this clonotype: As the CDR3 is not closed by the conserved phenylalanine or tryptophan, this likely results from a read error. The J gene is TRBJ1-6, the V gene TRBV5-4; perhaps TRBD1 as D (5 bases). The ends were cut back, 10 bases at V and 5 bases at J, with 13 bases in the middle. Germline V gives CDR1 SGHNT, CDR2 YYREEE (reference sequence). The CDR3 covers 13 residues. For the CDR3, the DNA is TGTGCCGGCCACCAGGGCAATAATTCACCCCTCCACTTG. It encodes CAGHQGNNSPLHL.

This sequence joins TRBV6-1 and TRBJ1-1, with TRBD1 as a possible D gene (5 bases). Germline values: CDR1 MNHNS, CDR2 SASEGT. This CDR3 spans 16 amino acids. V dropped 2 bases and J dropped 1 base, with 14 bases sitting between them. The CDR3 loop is CASSEHMGRGNTEAFF. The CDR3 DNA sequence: TGTGCCAGCAGTGAACATATGGGGCGCGGGAACACTGAAGCTTTCTTT.

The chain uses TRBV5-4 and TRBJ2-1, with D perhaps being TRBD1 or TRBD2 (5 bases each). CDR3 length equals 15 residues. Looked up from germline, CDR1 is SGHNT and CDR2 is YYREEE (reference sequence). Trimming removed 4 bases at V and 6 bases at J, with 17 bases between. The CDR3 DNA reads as TGTGCCAGCAGCACCAATAGTGGGGACCTCAATGAGCAGTTCTTC. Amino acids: CASSTNSGDLNEQFF.

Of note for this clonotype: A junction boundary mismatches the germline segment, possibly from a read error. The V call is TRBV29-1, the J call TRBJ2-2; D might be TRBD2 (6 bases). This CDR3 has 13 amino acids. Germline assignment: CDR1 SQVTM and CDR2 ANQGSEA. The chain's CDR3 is CSVGGRRTGQLFF. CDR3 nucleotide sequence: TGCAGCGTTGGGGGGAGGCGGACCGGGCAGCTTTTTTTT.

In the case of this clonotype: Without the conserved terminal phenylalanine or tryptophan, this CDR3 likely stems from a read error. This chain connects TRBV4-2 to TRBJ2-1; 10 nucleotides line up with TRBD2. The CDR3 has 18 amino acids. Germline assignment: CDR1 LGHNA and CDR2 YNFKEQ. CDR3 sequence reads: CASSQATSGLSSYNVQFY. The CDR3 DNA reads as TGTGCCAGCAGCCAAGCGACTAGCGGGCTCAGCTCCTACAATGTGCAGTTCTAC.